This entry lists 31 T cell receptor beta chains sequenced from one sample in a study of cytomegalovirus exposure and HLA in healthy donors. The PCR contained 60 Vbeta and 13 Jbeta primers. Some clones are missing from TCRdb's copy, which holds only in-frame ones; the method was immunoSEQ multiplex PCR. The sample lists just over 150,000 clones; 60% to 80% were seen once. The source material was PBMCs. Every receptor here comes from a woman between 50 and 59 years old in good health and CMV-seropositive.

V gene TRBV7-2 combines with J gene TRBJ1-4; D might be TRBD1 (5 bases). The CDR3 runs to 14 residues. CDR1 is SGHTA, CDR2 FQGNSA, per germline. V dropped 2 bases and J dropped 5 bases, with 9 bases sitting between them. This chain's CDR3 is CASSLMGGNEKLFF. CDR3 coding DNA: TGTGCCAGCAGCTTAATGGGGGGGAATGAAAAACTGTTTTTT.

The V and J genes are TRBV5-6 and TRBJ2-2; D may be TRBD1 (5 bases). CDR1 SGHDT and CDR2 YYEEEE come from the germline V gene. The CDR3 has 18 residues. V was clipped by 4 bases and J by 0 bases, with 19 bases between them. CDR3 nucleotide sequence: TGTGCCAGCAGCCCAACCCGGTGGGGCTCAGCGAACACCGGGGAGCTGTTTTTT. The encoded protein is CASSPTRWGSANTGELFF.

V and J are TRBV7-9 and TRBJ2-3, with 7 bases matching TRBD2. The CDR3 extends over 17 amino acids. The germline gives CDR1 SEHNR, CDR2 FQNEAQ (reference sequence). With V trimmed by 1 base and J by 0 bases, 7 bases remained unmatched. This CDR3 is CASSLVGRATSTDTQYF. Here the CDR3 DNA reads TGTGCCAGCAGCTTAGTAGGGAGGGCGACTAGCACAGATACGCAGTATTTT.

The chain carries TRBV5-4 and TRBJ1-1, with 7 bases lining up with TRBD1. Unmatched junction bases numbered 3, after V lost 0 bases and J lost 1 base. Germline values: CDR1 SGHNT, CDR2 YYREEE (reference sequence). CDR3 length: 15 residues. The CDR3 spells CASSLGTGGNTEAFF. In DNA form, the CDR3 reads TGTGCCAGCAGCTTGGGGACAGGTGGGAACACTGAAGCTTTCTTT.

The chain carries TRBV5-1 and TRBJ1-1; weak D call: TRBD1 (5 bases). This CDR3 is built from 15 residues. Germline lookup yields CDR1 SGHRS and CDR2 YFSETQ. Deletions cut 5 bases from V and 1 base from J, with 15 bases between. CDR3 region: CASSWRGDPNTEAFF. Here the CDR3 DNA reads TGCGCCAGCAGTTGGCGGGGGGACCCGAACACTGAAGCTTTCTTT.

The V and J genes are TRBV30 and TRBJ2-5; possible D gene TRBD2, 5 bases. Germline V gene sequence: CDR1 GTSNPN, CDR2 SVGIG (reference sequence). Trimming cost V 5 bases and J 5 bases, with 6 bases left between them. The CDR3 extends over 10 amino acids. CDR3 DNA: TGTGCCTGGGGCGGGGAGACCCAGTACTTC. As protein: CAWGGETQYF.

The chain carries TRBV19 and TRBJ1-2, with D possibly TRBD1 on 5 matching bases. Trimming took off 8 bases at V and 4 bases at J, with 17 bases between the two ends. The CDR3 consists of 14 residues. Germline loops: CDR1 LNHDA, CDR2 SQIVND (reference sequence). CDR3 residues: CASQAGPQGYGYTF. In DNA form, the CDR3 reads TGTGCCAGTCAAGCGGGTCCTCAGGGCTATGGCTACACCTTC.

The V gene is TRBV7-2, the J gene TRBJ2-1; D gene unclear. Germline V gene data show CDR1 as SGHTA and CDR2 as FQGNSA. Trimming left V 1 base short and J 6 bases short, with 7 bases between. This CDR3 has 13 amino acids. CDR3 bases: TGTGCCAGCAGCTTAGTCCAGGTCAATGAGCAGTTCTTC. This encodes CASSLVQVNEQFF.

The V call is TRBV4-1, the J call TRBJ1-1, with 7 bases matching TRBD1. The germline V gene encodes CDR1 MGHRA and CDR2 YSYEKL. After removal of 1 base from V and 0 bases from J, the junction contained 11 bases not matched to a gene. The CDR3 length is 18 residues. The CDR3 spells CASSQGRTRTGMNTEAFF. The CDR3 DNA reads TGCGCCAGCAGCCAAGGACGAACTCGGACAGGAATGAACACTGAAGCTTTCTTT.

CDR3 loop: CASSKGLRRDEQFF. CDR3 coding DNA: TGTGCCAGCAGTAAGGGACTACGACGCGATGAGCAGTTCTTC. The chain employs TRBV25-1 and TRBJ2-1; 7 bases agree with TRBD2. With V trimmed by 5 bases and J by 8 bases, 9 bases remained unmatched. The CDR3 consists of 14 residues. Germline values: CDR1 MGHDK, CDR2 SYGVNS.

This chain connects TRBV7-9 to TRBJ1-3; D gene uncertain. CDR3 length equals 12 residues. Trimming cost V 5 bases and J 3 bases, with 5 bases left between them. Germline-derived CDR1 and CDR2 are SEHNR and FQNEAQ (reference sequence). The CDR3 here is CASSAVGNTIYF. CDR3 in DNA: TGTGCCAGCAGCGCAGTTGGAAACACCATATATTTT.

This chain links TRBV30 with TRBJ1-1; D is possibly TRBD1 (5 bases). The CDR3 runs 17 residues. In germline, CDR1 is GTSNPN, CDR2 SVGIG (reference sequence). The germline V and J ends were trimmed by 2 bases and 4 bases, with 23 bases remaining between them. The CDR3 DNA is TGTGCCTGGAGTCCTCGAGGGGTTCGGGAGGGTGGCACTGAAGCTTTCTTT. Translating it yields CAWSPRGVREGGTEAFF.

This clone appeared once. V is TRBV2 and J is TRBJ2-3, with TRBD2 matching 10 bases. The germline V gene has CDR1 SNHLY and CDR2 FYNNEI. This CDR3 contains 14 residues. The ends lost 5 bases at V and 3 bases at J; junction bases unmatched: 2. CDR3 residues: CASSSSGGTDTQYF. CDR3 sequence (DNA): TGTGCCAGCAGTTCTAGCGGGGGAACAGATACGCAGTATTTT.

The chain carries TRBV5-6 and TRBJ2-5, with TRBD2 identical over 7 bases. This CDR3 comprises 14 residues. From germline, CDR1 is SGHDT and CDR2 YYEEEE. V lost 2 bases and J lost 4; bases outside the gene matches: 5. The CDR3 sequence is CASSFSGLGETQYF. As DNA, the CDR3 is TGTGCCAGCAGCTTTAGCGGGCTCGGAGAGACCCAGTACTTC.

The rearrangement links TRBV28 to TRBJ2-7; 9 bases agree with TRBD1. Looked up from germline, CDR1 is MDHEN and CDR2 is SYDVKM. With 2 bases clipped from V and 3 bases from J, the junction kept 5 bases outside the gene matches. The CDR3 is 15 residues long. CDR3 in DNA: TGTGCCAGCAGTTTAGTCGGGACAGGGTTCTACGAGCAGTACTTC. It specifies CASSLVGTGFYEQYF.

CDR3 sequence reads: CASSQDLVAGYETQYF. The CDR3 nucleotides read TGCGCCAGCAGCCAAGATCTAGTAGCGGGGTACGAGACCCAGTACTTC. V gene TRBV4-1 combines with J gene TRBJ2-5, with TRBD2 matching over 8 bases. V trimming: 0 bases; J trimming: 5 bases; junction bases outside the gene matches: 8. This CDR3 has 16 amino acids. The germline CDR1 and CDR2 sequences are MGHRA and YSYEKL.

The rearrangement uses TRBV2 and TRBJ2-1, with 8 bases matching TRBD1. The CDR3 covers 15 residues. J lost 7 bases, V lost 5 bases, and 10 bases had no gene match. Germline V gives CDR1 SNHLY, CDR2 FYNNEI. The CDR3 sequence is CASSTRDRYRNEQFF. In DNA, the CDR3 is TGTGCCAGCAGTACCCGGGACAGGTACCGAAATGAGCAGTTCTTC.

V and J are TRBV6-5 and TRBJ1-1; 8 positions match TRBD1. Germline CDR1 is MNHEY and CDR2 is SVGAGI. There are 15 residues in the CDR3. V shed 5 bases and J 1 base; nucleotides not matched to a gene: 6. The CDR3 DNA sequence: TGTGCCAGCAGTCCCGTTGGACAGGGGAACACTGAAGCTTTCTTT. Translated: CASSPVGQGNTEAFF.

V usage is TRBV7-9 and J usage is TRBJ2-6, with D possibly matching TRBD1 (6 bases). Germline CDR1 is SEHNR and CDR2 is FQNEAQ (reference sequence). The CDR3 covers 15 residues. V was trimmed by 6 bases and J by 4 bases, leaving 13 bases between them. The CDR3 is CASRDLGAGANVLTF. In nucleotides, the CDR3 is TGTGCCAGCAGGGATTTGGGGGCCGGGGCCAACGTCCTGACTTTC.

The chain joins TRBV2 to TRBJ2-7; 12 nucleotides agree with TRBD2. Trimming took 6 bases from V and 2 from J; bases not matched to a gene: 5. The CDR3 extends over 15 amino acids. Germline CDR1 is SNHLY and CDR2 is FYNNEI. The CDR3 DNA follows: TGTGCCAGCAGGGTACTAGCGGGGGGACCCTACGAGCAGTACTTC. Translated: CASRVLAGGPYEQYF.

The rearrangement joins TRBV6-4 to TRBJ1-3, with TRBD1 matching 7 bases. V lost 5 bases and J lost 4; bases outside the gene matches: 5. The germline gives CDR1 MRHNA, CDR2 SNTAGT. The CDR3 runs 14 residues. CDR3 loop: CASSPTGQGNTIYF. For the CDR3, the DNA is TGTGCCAGCAGTCCTACGGGACAGGGAAACACCATATATTTT.

This clone was observed a single time. V gene TRBV11-2 combines with J gene TRBJ1-2; 7 nucleotides align to TRBD1. Germline CDR1 and CDR2: SGHAT and FQNNGV. V lost 6 bases, J lost 7 bases, and 8 bases stayed unmatched. CDR3 length: 13 residues. The CDR3 sequence is CASRTGRTVGYTF. CDR3 DNA: TGTGCCAGCAGGACAGGGAGAACAGTTGGCTACACCTTC.

The chain has TRBV5-6 and TRBJ2-1; tentatively, D is TRBD2 (6 bases). Trimming stripped 2 bases from V and 5 bases from J, with 20 bases between. In germline, CDR1 is SGHDT, CDR2 YYEEEE. CDR3 length: 17 residues. For the CDR3, the DNA is TGTGCCAGCAGCTTTGGCCGCGGGAAGTTAGCTAACAATGAGCAGTTCTTC. Its protein is CASSFGRGKLANNEQFF.

This clone was observed once. The chain employs TRBV11-2 and TRBJ2-5, with a tentative D call TRBD2 (5 bases). CDR1 and CDR2 (germline): SGHAT, FQNNGV. The CDR3 covers 13 residues. V lost 5 bases to trimming and J lost 5 bases, with 12 bases between them. The CDR3: CASSPRGWETQYF. For the CDR3, the DNA is TGTGCCAGCAGCCCACGGGGTTGGGAGACCCAGTACTTC.

This clone was seen just once. The same CDR3 is also encoded by other DNA sequences in this sample. J is TRBJ1-5 and V is TRBV5-4; tentative D call: TRBD1 (5 bases). Germline values: CDR1 SGHNT, CDR2 YYREEE (reference sequence). The CDR3 has 15 residues. Trimming removed 4 bases from V and 0 bases from J, with 11 bases in between. CDR3 amino acids: CASSLGGNSNQPQHF. Written as DNA, the CDR3 is TGTGCCAGCAGCCTTGGGGGGAATAGCAATCAGCCCCAGCATTTT.

This sequence joins TRBV13 and TRBJ2-1, with D perhaps TRBD2 (6 bases). This CDR3 is 12 amino acids long. V lost 6 bases and J 4 bases, leaving 7 bases between the germline ends. CDR1 and CDR2 from the germline V gene are PRHDT and FYEKMQ (reference sequence). This chain's CDR3 is CASRGLYNEQFF. CDR3 DNA: TGTGCCAGCAGGGGACTGTACAATGAGCAGTTCTTC.

V usage is TRBV5-6 and J usage is TRBJ2-3; D perhaps matches TRBD1 (5 bases). CDR1 and CDR2 (germline): SGHDT, YYEEEE. Trimming took 6 bases from V and 2 from J, leaving 10 bases between them. The CDR3 extends over 13 amino acids. This CDR3 reads CASKTVTTDTQYF. The CDR3 region has the DNA TGTGCCAGCAAGACAGTCACCACAGATACGCAGTATTTT.

V usage is TRBV4-1 and J usage is TRBJ2-7; 9 bases fit TRBD1. Trimming removed 3 bases from V and 4 bases from J; junction bases left unmatched: 13. The CDR3 spans 17 residues. The germline V gene has CDR1 MGHRA and CDR2 YSYEKL. Written as DNA, the CDR3 is TGCGCCAGCAGCCACCGATGGACCGGGACAGGGCCGTACGAGCAGTACTTC. Protein sequence: CASSHRWTGTGPYEQYF.

The gene calls are TRBV6-5 and TRBJ1-2; the match to TRBD1 covers 7 bases. V gave up 5 bases and J gave up 6 bases; unmatched junction bases: 9. Germline V gene data show CDR1 as MNHEY and CDR2 as SVGAGI. The CDR3 loop spans 14 amino acids. The chain's CDR3 is CASSPGTVADGYTF. The CDR3 coding sequence is TGTGCCAGCAGTCCCGGGACAGTGGCGGATGGCTACACCTTC.

The chain is built from TRBV2 and TRBJ2-7, with unresolved D. The CDR3 length is 14 residues. Trimming shortened V by 6 bases and J by 5 bases, and 17 bases separated the two germline ends. Germline values: CDR1 SNHLY, CDR2 FYNNEI. The CDR3 is CASRAVVLAHEQYF. The CDR3 DNA reads as TGTGCCAGCAGGGCTGTTGTTCTTGCCCACGAGCAGTACTTC.

The chain uses TRBV10-2 and TRBJ1-2, with D possibly being TRBD1 (6 bases). The CDR3 runs 13 residues. The V end lost 5 bases, the J end lost 4 bases, and 11 bases lay between the germline ends. Germline lookup yields CDR1 WSHSY and CDR2 SAAADI. CDR3 in amino acids: CASSSTGGYGYTF. As DNA, the CDR3 is TGCGCCAGCAGTTCGACAGGAGGCTATGGCTACACCTTC.